The clone carrying this T cell receptor beta chain has just one count. Its cognate antigen is unknown. The data were taken from a study of T cells in localized non-small cell lung cancer. Findings and caveats of the study: Sequence data derive from only one tumor region, so heterogeneity remains possible.

Germline assignment: CDR1 LNHDA and CDR2 SQIVND (reference sequence). The CDR3 contains 15 residues. V dropped 5 bases and J dropped 3; count of bases not matched to a gene: 7. Repertoires were generated with immunoSEQ multiplex PCR, while TCRdb's copy carries only in-frame clones and drops some. The repertoire holds 1,200 or so clones, with around two fifths as singletons. The uninvolved lung lay at least 2 cm from the tumor margin and lacked atypia. This rearrangement joins TRBV19 to TRBJ2-7; 10 nucleotides agree with TRBD1. The TCR comes from a woman aged 35 to 75 with stage I lung adenocarcinoma. This sample comprised normal lung tissue next to the tumor, obtained before any cancer treatment. The CDR3 protein is CASSYDRGLNYEQYF. The CDR3 nucleotides read TGTGCCAGTAGTTATGACAGGGGGCTAAACTACGAGCAGTACTTC. Full variable domain (outside the CDR3, taken from reference TRBV19 and TRBJ2-7): DGGITQSPKYLFRKEGQNVTLSCEQNLNHDAMYWYRQDPGQGLRLIYYSQIVNDFQKGDIAEGYSVSREKKESFPLTVTSAQKNPTAFYLCASSYDRGLNYEQYFGPGTRLTVT.